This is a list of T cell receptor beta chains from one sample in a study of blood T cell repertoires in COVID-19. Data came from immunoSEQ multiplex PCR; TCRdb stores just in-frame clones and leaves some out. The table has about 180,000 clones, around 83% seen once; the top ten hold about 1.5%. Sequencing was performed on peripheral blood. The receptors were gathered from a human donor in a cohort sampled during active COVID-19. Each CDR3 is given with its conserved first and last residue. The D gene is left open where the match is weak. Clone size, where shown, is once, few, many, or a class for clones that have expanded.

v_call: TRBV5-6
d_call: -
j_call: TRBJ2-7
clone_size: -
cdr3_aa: CASSLASGGVPYEQYF
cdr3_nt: TGTGCCAGCAGCTTGGCCTCCGGAGGGGTCCCCTACGAGCAGTACTTC

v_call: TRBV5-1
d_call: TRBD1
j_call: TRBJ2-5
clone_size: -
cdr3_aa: CASSPGDRYQETQYF
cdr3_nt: TGCGCCAGCAGCCCGGGGGACAGGTACCAAGAGACCCAGTACTTC

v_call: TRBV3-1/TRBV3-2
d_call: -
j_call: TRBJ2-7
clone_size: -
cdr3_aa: CASSLARVRDVREVEQYF
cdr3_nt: TGTGCCAGCAGCCTTGCGCGAGTCCGGGACGTTAGGGAGGTCGAGCAGTACTTC

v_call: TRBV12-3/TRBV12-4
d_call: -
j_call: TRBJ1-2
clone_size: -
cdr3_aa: CASKGLGGYTF
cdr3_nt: TGTGCCAGCAAAGGTCTGGGCGGCTACACCTTC

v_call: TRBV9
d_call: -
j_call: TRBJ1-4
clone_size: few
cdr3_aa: CASRAGETANEKLFF
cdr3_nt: TGTGCCTCAAGGGCGGGGGAGACGGCTAATGAAAAACTGTTTTTT

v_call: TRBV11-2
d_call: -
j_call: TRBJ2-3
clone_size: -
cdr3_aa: CASRDRDTQYF
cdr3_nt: TGTGCCAGCAGGGACAGAGATACGCAGTATTTT

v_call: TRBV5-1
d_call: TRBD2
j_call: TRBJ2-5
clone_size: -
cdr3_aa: CASSPQDGLAETQYF
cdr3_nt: TGCGCCAGCAGCCCCCAAGATGGACTAGCGGAGACCCAGTACTTC

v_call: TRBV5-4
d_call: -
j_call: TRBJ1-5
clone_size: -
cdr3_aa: CASSLGPGNNQPQHF
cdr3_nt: TGTGCCAGCAGCTTGGGTCCAGGGAACAATCAGCCCCAGCATTTT

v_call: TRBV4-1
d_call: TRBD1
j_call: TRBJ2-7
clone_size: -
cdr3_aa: CASSQQDRGQDEQYF
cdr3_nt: TGCGCCAGCAGCCAACAGGACAGGGGGCAGGATGAGCAGTACTTC

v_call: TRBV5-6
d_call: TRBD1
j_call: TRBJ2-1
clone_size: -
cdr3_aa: CASSRFRDRNYNEQFF
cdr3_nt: TGTGCCAGCAGCAGGTTCCGGGACAGAAACTACAATGAGCAGTTCTTC

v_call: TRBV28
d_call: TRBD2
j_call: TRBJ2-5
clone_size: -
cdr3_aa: CASSFFLAGQETQYF
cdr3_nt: TGTGCCAGCAGTTTTTTCCTAGCGGGACAAGAGACCCAGTACTTC

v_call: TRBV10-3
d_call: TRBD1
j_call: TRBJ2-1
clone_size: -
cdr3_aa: CAIGWTGEMGEQFF
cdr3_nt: TGTGCCATCGGATGGACAGGGGAAATGGGTGAGCAGTTCTTC

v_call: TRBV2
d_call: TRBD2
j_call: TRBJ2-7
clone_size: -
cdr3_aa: CASSTSGLPLYEQYF
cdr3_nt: TGTGCCAGCAGTACTAGCGGCCTGCCCCTCTACGAGCAGTACTTC

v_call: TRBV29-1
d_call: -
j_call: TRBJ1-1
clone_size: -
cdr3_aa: CSVQPDTMNTEAFF
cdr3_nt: TGCAGCGTCCAACCTGACACAATGAACACTGAAGCTTTCTTT

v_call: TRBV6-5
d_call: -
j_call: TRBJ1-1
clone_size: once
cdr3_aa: CASLKQGSTEAFF
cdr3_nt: TGTGCCAGCTTAAAACAGGGTAGCACTGAAGCTTTCTTT

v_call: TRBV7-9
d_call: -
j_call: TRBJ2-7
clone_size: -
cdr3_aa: CASSSVEGHYEQYF
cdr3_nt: TGTGCCAGCAGCTCGGTCGAGGGACACTACGAGCAGTACTTC

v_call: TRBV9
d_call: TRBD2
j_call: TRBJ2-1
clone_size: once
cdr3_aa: CASSSQLAGGYNEQFF
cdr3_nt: TGTGCCAGCAGCTCGCAACTAGCGGGGGGCTACAATGAGCAGTTCTTC

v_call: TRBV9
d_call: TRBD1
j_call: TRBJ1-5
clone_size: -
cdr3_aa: CASSPGTGGLNQPQHF
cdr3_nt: TGTGCCAGCAGCCCCGGGACAGGGGGACTCAATCAGCCCCAGCATTTT

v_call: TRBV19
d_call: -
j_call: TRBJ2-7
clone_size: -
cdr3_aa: CASSTRQDYEQYF
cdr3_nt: TGTGCCAGTAGTACACGACAGGACTACGAGCAGTACTTC

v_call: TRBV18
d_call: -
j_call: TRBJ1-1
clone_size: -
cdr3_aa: CASSLRQAGDTEAFF
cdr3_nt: TGTGCCAGCTCACTTCGACAGGCAGGGGACACTGAAGCTTTCTTT

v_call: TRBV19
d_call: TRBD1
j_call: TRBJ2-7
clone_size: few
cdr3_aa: CASSIGTGGEQYF
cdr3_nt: TGTGCCAGTAGTATTGGGACAGGGGGAGAGCAGTACTTC

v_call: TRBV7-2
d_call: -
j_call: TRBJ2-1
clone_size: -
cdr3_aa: CATNRGRNNEQFF
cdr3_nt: TGTGCCACCAACCGAGGAAGGAACAATGAGCAGTTCTTC

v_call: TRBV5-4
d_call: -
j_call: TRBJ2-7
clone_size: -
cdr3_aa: CASSLGEGWAYEQYF
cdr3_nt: TGTGCCAGCAGCTTGGGAGAGGGTTGGGCCTACGAGCAGTACTTC

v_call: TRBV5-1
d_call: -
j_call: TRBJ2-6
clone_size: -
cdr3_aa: CASSLGQEAGANVLTF
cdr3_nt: TGCGCCAGCAGCTTGGGTCAGGAGGCTGGGGCCAACGTCCTGACTTTC

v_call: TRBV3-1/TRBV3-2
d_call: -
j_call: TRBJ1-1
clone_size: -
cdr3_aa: CASSQVQGCTEAFF
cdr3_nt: TGTGCCAGCAGCCAAGTACAGGGTTGCACTGAAGCTTTCTTT

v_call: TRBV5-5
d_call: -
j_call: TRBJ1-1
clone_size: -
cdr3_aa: CASTRETGGMVGAFF
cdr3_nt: TGTGCCAGCACGAGGGAGACAGGCGGAATGGTAGGGGCTTTCTTT

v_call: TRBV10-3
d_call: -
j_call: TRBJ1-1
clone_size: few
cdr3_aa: CAISESTANTEAFF
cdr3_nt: TGTGCCATCAGTGAGTCGACAGCGAACACTGAAGCTTTCTTT

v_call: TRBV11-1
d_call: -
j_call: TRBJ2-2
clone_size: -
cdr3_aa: CASSLNPLRTGELFF
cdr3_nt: TGTGCCAGCAGCCTAAACCCTCTCCGCACCGGGGAGCTGTTTTTT

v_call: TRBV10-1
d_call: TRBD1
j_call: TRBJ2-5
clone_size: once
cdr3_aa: CASSVVRGSQETQYF
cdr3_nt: TGCGCCAGCAGTGTAGTCAGGGGGAGCCAAGAGACCCAGTACTTC

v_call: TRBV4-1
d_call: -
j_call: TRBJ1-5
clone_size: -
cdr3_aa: CASSQLGGMSNQPQHF
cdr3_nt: TGCGCCAGCAGCCAACTCGGGGGGATGAGCAATCAGCCCCAGCATTTT

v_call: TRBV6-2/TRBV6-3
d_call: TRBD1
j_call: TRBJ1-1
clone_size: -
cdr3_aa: CASSYPPGQRTLMNTEAFF
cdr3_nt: TGTGCCAGCAGTTACCCCCCGGGACAGAGGACCCTAATGAACACTGAAGCTTTCTTT

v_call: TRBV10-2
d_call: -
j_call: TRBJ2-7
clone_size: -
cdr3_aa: CASSGTRFEQYF
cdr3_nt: TGCGCCAGCAGTGGGACTCGTTTCGAGCAGTACTTC

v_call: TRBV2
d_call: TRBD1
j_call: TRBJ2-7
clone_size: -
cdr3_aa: CASTPLFSDRLGPTLYYEQYF
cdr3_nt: TGTGCCAGCACGCCCCTTTTCTCGGACAGGCTTGGACCGACACTGTACTACGAGCAGTACTTC

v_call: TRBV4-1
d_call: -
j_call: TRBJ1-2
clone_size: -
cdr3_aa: CASSQQPLGGGYGYTF
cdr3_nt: TGCGCCAGCAGCCAACAACCGTTGGGCGGGGGGTATGGCTACACCTTC

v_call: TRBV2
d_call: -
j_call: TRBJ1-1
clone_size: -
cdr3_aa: CASSEAWSQKMNTEAFF
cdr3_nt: TGTGCCAGCAGTGAAGCCTGGTCCCAGAAAATGAACACTGAAGCTTTCTTT

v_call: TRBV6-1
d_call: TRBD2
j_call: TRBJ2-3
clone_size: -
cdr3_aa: CASSEWASGGRTSTDTQYF
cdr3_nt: TGTGCCAGCAGTGAATGGGCTAGCGGGGGGCGAACTAGCACAGATACGCAGTATTTT

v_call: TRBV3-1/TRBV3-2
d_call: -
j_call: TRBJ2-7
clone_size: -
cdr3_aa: CASSQDWSKYEQYF
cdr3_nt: TGTGCCAGCAGCCAAGATTGGAGTAAGTACGAGCAGTACTTC

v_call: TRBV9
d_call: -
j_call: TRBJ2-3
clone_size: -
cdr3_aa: CASSKRGTDTQYF
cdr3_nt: TGTGCCAGCAGTAAACGCGGAACAGATACGCAGTATTTT

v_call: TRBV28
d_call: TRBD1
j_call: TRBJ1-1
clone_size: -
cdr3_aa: CASRPGTGARGAFF
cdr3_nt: TGTGCCAGCAGACCCGGGACAGGGGCCCGAGGAGCTTTCTTT

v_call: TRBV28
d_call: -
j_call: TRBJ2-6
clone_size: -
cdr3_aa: CASSLWAAGANVLTF
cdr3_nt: TGTGCCAGCAGTTTATGGGCAGCTGGGGCCAACGTCCTGACTTTC

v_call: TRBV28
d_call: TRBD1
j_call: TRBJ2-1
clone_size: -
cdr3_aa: CASSLVGTVPNEQFF
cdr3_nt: TGTGCCAGCAGTTTAGTCGGGACAGTACCCAATGAGCAGTTCTTC

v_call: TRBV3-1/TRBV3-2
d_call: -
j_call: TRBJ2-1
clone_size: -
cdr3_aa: CASSQPRDIMGNEQFF
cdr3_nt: TGTGCCAGCAGTCAGCCCCGGGACATCATGGGCAATGAGCAGTTCTTC

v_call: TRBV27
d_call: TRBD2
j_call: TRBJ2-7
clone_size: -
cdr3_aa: CASRSGGSSYEQYF
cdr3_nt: TGTGCCAGCCGTTCGGGGGGGAGCTCCTACGAGCAGTACTTC

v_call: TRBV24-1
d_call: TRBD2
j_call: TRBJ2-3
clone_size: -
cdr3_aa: CATSDFSASGSRDTQYF
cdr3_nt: TGTGCCACCAGTGATTTCTCGGCTAGCGGGAGTCGGGATACGCAGTATTTT

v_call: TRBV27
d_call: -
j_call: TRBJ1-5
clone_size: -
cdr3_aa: CASSFGRDVQPQHF
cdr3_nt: TGTGCCAGCAGTTTTGGGAGGGACGTTCAGCCCCAGCATTTT

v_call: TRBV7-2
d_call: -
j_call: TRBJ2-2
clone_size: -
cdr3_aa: CASSLVGGVDTGELFF
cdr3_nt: TGTGCCAGCAGCTTAGTCGGAGGTGTTGACACCGGGGAGCTGTTTTTT

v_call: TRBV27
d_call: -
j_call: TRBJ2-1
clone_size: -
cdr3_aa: CASSWTPGSGQFF
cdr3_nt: TGTGCCAGCAGTTGGACCCCAGGGTCTGGGCAGTTCTTC

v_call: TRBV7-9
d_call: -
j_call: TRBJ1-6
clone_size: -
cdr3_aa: CASSLYRTTDNSPLHF
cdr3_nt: TGTGCCAGCAGCTTATACAGGACGACCGATAATTCACCCCTCCACTTT

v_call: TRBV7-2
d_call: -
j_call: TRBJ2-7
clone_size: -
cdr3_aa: CASSSQGLSYEQYF
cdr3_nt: TGTGCCAGCAGCTCACAGGGTCTCTCCTACGAGCAGTACTTC

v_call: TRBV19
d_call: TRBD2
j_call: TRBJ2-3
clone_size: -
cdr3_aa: CASSIGGRGGTDTQYF
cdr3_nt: TGTGCCAGTAGTATAGGAGGGCGGGGGGGGACAGATACGCAGTATTTT

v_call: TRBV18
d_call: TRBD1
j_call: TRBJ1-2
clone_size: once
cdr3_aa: CASSPPDRVEGGYTF
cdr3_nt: TGTGCCAGCTCACCACCGGACAGGGTGGAAGGCGGCTACACCTTC

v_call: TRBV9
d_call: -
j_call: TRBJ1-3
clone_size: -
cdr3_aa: CASSVGSYSGNTIYF
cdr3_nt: TGTGCCAGCAGCGTAGGAAGCTACTCTGGAAACACCATATATTTT

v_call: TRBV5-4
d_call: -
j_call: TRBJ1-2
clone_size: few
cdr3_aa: CASTDSNYGYTF
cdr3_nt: TGTGCCAGCACCGACAGTAACTATGGCTACACCTTC

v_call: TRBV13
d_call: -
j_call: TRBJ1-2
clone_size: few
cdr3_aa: CASSLSGRPNYGYTF
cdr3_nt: TGTGCCAGCAGCTTATCCGGCAGGCCTAACTATGGCTACACCTTC

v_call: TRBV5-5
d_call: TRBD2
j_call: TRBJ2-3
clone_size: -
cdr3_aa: CASLLAGGGDTQYF
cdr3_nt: TGTGCCAGCCTACTAGCGGGGGGTGGAGATACGCAGTATTTT